This T cell receptor beta chain was recorded in a study of T-cell reconstitution after alpha-beta-depleted transplantation in children. Preparing the TCRbeta library involved the use of unique molecular identifiers. TCRdb re-analysed the PCR reads in MiXCR, keeping a single row per CDR3 protein. The sample has about 580,000 distinct CDR3 sequences; 25% to 30% are singletons. Trimming pared 5 bases from V and 4 bases from J, leaving 18 bases between. This CDR3 comprises 15 residues. Germline V gene data show CDR1 as SGHRS and CDR2 as YFSETQ. The gene calls are TRBV5-1 and TRBJ1-2, with D perhaps TRBD1 (6 bases). The TCR comes from a boy in the first two years of life with Wiskott-Aldrich syndrome, due to receive a stem cell transplant. Sequences were derived from PBMCs, sampled before TCRalphabeta/CD19-depleted stem cell transplant. DNA of the CDR3: TGCGCCAGCAGTCTCACCGGAACAGGGCGCTATGGCTACACCTTC. Translated, it gives CASSLTGTGRYGYTF.